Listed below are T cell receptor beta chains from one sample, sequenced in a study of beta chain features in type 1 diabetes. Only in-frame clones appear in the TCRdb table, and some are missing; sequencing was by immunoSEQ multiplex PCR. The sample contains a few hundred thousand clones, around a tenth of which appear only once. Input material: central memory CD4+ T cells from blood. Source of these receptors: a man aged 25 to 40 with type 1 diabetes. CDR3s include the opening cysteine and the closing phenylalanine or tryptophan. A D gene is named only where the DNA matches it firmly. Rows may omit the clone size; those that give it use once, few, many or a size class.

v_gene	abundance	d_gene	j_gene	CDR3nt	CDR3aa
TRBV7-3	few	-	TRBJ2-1	TGTGCCAGCAGGGACTCGACACCCTACAATGAGCAGTTCTTC	CASRDSTPYNEQFF
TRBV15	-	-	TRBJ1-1	TGTGCCACCAGCAGAGATAATGGGAACACTGAAGCTTTCTTT	CATSRDNGNTEAFF
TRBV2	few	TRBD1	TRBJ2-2	TGTGCCAGCCAGGACAGGACGCACACCGGGGAGCTGTTTTTT	CASQDRTHTGELFF
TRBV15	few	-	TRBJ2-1	TGTGCCACCAGCAGACCGGACAAGGGCAGGAATGAGCAGTTCTTC	CATSRPDKGRNEQFF
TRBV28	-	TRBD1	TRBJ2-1	TGTGCCAGCAGTTTCCTTAGGACAGGGGATGGTGAGCAGTTCTTC	CASSFLRTGDGEQFF
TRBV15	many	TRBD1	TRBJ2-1	TGTGCCTCCGGGACAGGGGCCTACAATGAGCAGTTCTTC	CASGTGAYNEQFF
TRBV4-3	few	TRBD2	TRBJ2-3	TGCGCCAGCAGCCAGGTCTCTAGCGGGTCGGGCACAGATACGCAGTATTTT	CASSQVSSGSGTDTQYF
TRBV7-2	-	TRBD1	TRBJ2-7	TGTGCCAGCCGGAGAGGGACAGAGAGCTACGAGCAGTACTTC	CASRRGTESYEQYF
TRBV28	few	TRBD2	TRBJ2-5	TGTGCCAGCAGTTCGGGGACTACAGAGACCCAGTACTTC	CASSSGTTETQYF
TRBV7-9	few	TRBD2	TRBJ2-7	TGTGCCAGCAGCTCAATGGGACTAAACTACGAGCAGTACTTC	CASSSMGLNYEQYF
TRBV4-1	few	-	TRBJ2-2	TGCGCCAGCAAATATTCGGGGTACACCGGGGAGCTGTTTTTT	CASKYSGYTGELFF
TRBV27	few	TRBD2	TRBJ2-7	TGTGCCAGCAGACCGGCGGGCGGGAGGGACGAGCAGTACTTC	CASRPAGGRDEQYF
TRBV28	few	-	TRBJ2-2	TGTGCCAGCAGACAGGGAAGGCGCACCGGGGAGCTGTTTTTT	CASRQGRRTGELFF
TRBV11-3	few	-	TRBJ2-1	TGTGCCAGCAGCAAATGGGACCACAATGAGCAGTTCTTC	CASSKWDHNEQFF
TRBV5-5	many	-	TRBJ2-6	TGTGCCAGCAGCAGCGACAGCTCTGGGGCCAACGTCCTGACTTTC	CASSSDSSGANVLTF
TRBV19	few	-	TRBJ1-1	TGTGCCAGTAGTATAGAACCGGGACGGGGGATCGCTGAAGCTTTCTTT	CASSIEPGRGIAEAFF
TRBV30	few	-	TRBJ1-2	TGTGCCTGGAGTCCCCGAATCCCGCCCTATGGCTACACCTTC	CAWSPRIPPYGYTF
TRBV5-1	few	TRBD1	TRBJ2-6	TGCGCCAGCAGCCCGACGACAGGGGGCTCCGGGGCCAACGTCCTGACTTTC	CASSPTTGGSGANVLTF
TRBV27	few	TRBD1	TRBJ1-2	TGTGCCAGCAGTGGACAGGGGGACCCTCGGGGCTACACCTTC	CASSGQGDPRGYTF
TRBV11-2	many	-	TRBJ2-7	TGTGCCAGCAGCCCAGGGGCCTTATCCTACGAGCAGTACTTC	CASSPGALSYEQYF
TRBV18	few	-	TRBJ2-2	TGTGCCAGCTCACCCCAAGGAGGGGAGCAAACCGGGGAGCTGTTTTTT	CASSPQGGEQTGELFF
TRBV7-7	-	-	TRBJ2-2	TGTGCCAGCAGCCCCGTGCGGAACTCCGGGGAGCTGTTTTTT	CASSPVRNSGELFF
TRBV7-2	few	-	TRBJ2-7	TGTGCCAGCAGCCAAACGCAAGGCGCGCAGTACTTC	CASSQTQGAQYF
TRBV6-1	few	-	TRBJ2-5	TGTGCCAGCACCTCAAGCGGTGAGACCCAGTACTTC	CASTSSGETQYF
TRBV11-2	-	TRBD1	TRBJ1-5	TGTGCCAGCAGCTACAGGGGTACGAGCAATCAGCCCCAGCATTTT	CASSYRGTSNQPQHF
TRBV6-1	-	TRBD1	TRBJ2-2	TGTGCCAGCAGTTGGGACAGGGCCACCGGGGAGCTGTTTTTT	CASSWDRATGELFF
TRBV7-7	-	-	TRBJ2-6	TGTGCCAGCAGCGGGACAGGGGCCAACGTCCTGACTTTC	CASSGTGANVLTF
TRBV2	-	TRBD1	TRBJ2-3	TGTGCCAGCAGGGCACAGGGGGCAGGGACAGATACGCAGTATTTT	CASRAQGAGTDTQYF
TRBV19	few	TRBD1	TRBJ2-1	TGTGCCAGTAGGGACAGGAGTGAGCAGTTCTTC	CASRDRSEQFF
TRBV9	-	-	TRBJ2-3	TGTGCCAGCAGCGTAGGACCGGCGGGCACAGATACGCAGTATTTT	CASSVGPAGTDTQYF
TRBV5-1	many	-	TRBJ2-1	TGCGCCAGCAGCTTGGACAGGGTAGGAAATGAGCAGTTCTTC	CASSLDRVGNEQFF
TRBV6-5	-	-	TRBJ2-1	TGTGCCAGCACCTCGGGGGCATCTGGAGGTAGTGAGCAGTTCTTC	CASTSGASGGSEQFF
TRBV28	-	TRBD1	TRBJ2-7	TGTGCCAGCAGTTCGGGACAGACCTACGAGCAGTACTTC	CASSSGQTYEQYF
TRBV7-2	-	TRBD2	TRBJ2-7	TGTGCCAGCAGCTCCGGACTAGCGGCCTACGAGCAGTACTTC	CASSSGLAAYEQYF
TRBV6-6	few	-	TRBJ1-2	TGTGCCAGCAGTTCCCAGGGCTATGGCTACACCTTC	CASSSQGYGYTF
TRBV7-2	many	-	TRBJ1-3	TGTGCCAGCAGCCAGCCCAGGGGAGCTGGAAACACCATATATTTT	CASSQPRGAGNTIYF
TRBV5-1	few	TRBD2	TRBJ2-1	TGCGCCAGCAGCGGGGGGAGCCTAGCGGGTCTCAATGAGCAGTTCTTC	CASSGGSLAGLNEQFF
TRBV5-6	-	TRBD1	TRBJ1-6	TGTGCCAGCAGCTACCGGGACAGGGAGAGTTCACCCCTCCACTTT	CASSYRDRESSPLHF
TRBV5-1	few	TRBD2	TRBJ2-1	TGTGCCAGCAGCTTGGTACTAGCGGACAATGAGCAGTTCTTC	CASSLVLADNEQFF
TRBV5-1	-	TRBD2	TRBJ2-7	TGCGCCAGCAGTCCCGGGACTAGCGGTACTAACGAGCAGTACTTC	CASSPGTSGTNEQYF
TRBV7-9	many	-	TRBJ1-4	TGTGCCAGCAGCCTTCGGGACCCTAATGAAAAACTGTTTTTT	CASSLRDPNEKLFF
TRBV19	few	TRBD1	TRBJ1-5	TGTGCCAGTCGCTGGGACAGGGGGACGCGACAGCCCCAGCATTTT	CASRWDRGTRQPQHF
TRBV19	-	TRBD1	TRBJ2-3	TGTGCCAGTACGGGACAGGGAGGCGATACGCAGTATTTT	CASTGQGGDTQYF
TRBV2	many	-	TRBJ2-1	TGTGCCAGCAGTGGGACGAACGAGCAGTTCTTC	CASSGTNEQFF
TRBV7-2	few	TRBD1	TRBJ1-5	TGTGCCAGCAGCGAATCGCAGGGGGGTAGCAATCAGCCCCAGCATTTT	CASSESQGGSNQPQHF
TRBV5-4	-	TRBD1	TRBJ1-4	TGTGCCAGCAGCGTGGTCGGACAGGGTGAAAAACTGTTTTTT	CASSVVGQGEKLFF
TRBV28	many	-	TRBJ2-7	TGTGCCAGCCTCAGGGACGATCCTTTCGAGCAGTACTTC	CASLRDDPFEQYF